The 29 T cell receptor beta chains listed next were all sequenced from one sample in a study of blood T cell repertoires in COVID-19. Clones were read by immunoSEQ multiplex PCR, and TCRdb kept only the in-frame ones, dropping some. The repertoire includes some 130,000 clones, around 81% of them detected once, and about 8.4% sits in the top ten. Sequencing input: peripheral blood. Every receptor here comes from a woman aged 55-69 years with active or convalescent COVID-19.

The V call is TRBV2, the J call TRBJ2-6, with D possibly matching TRBD1 (5 bases). The ends were cut back, 7 bases at V and 1 base at J, with 8 bases in the middle. The CDR3 totals 14 residues. Germline lookup yields CDR1 SNHLY and CDR2 FYNNEI. The CDR3 here is CASIQASGANVLTF. In DNA, the CDR3 is TGTGCCAGCATACAGGCTTCTGGGGCCAACGTCCTGACTTTC.

This clone was seen only a few times. V is TRBV7-9 and J is TRBJ2-2; D not resolved. CDR1 and CDR2 (germline): SEHNR, FQNEAQ (reference sequence). The V and J ends lost 5 bases and 8 bases respectively, with 12 bases between them. The CDR3 is 13 residues long. CDR3 coding DNA: TGTGCCAGCAGCCCCGCTTTGAGTGGGGAGCTGTTTTTT. Translated, it gives CASSPALSGELFF.

J is TRBJ1-3 and V is TRBV19, with D possibly matching TRBD1 (6 bases). Trimming took 5 bases from V and 0 from J, leaving 14 bases between them. Germline V gene lookup returns CDR1 LNHDA and CDR2 SQIVND (reference sequence). The CDR3 has 16 residues. CDR3: CASSPRQAYSGNTIYF. As DNA, the CDR3 is TGTGCCAGTAGTCCGCGACAGGCCTACTCTGGAAACACCATATATTTT.

This clone was counted once. The V and J genes are TRBV11-3 and TRBJ2-3; 7 nucleotides line up with TRBD1. Germline assignment: CDR1 SGHNT and CDR2 YENEEA. The CDR3 loop spans 17 amino acids. V was clipped by 4 bases and J by 0 bases; unmatched bases: 10. The CDR3 DNA sequence: TGTGCCAGCAGCTCCCAACGACAGGGCGGTAGCACAGATACGCAGTATTTT. The encoded protein is CASSSQRQGGSTDTQYF. Together with reference TRBV11-3 and TRBJ2-3, the CDR3 gives the full variable domain: EAGVVQSPRYKIIEKKQPVAFWCNPISGHNTLYWYLQNLGQGPELLIRYENEEAVDDSQLPKDRFSAERLKGVDSTLKIQPAELGDSAVYLCASSSQRQGGSTDTQYFGPGTRLTVL.

The DNA of the CDR3 is TGTGCCAGCAGCTCAGGACAGTTTAATCAGCCCCAGCATTTT. It yields the protein CASSSGQFNQPQHF. V is TRBV11-2 and J is TRBJ1-5, with a weak D call TRBD1 (6 bases). The CDR3 is 14 residues long. Looked up from germline, CDR1 is SGHAT and CDR2 is FQNNGV. V shed 4 bases and J shed 4 bases, with 11 bases lying between them.

V and J are TRBV3-1 (or the pseudogene TRBV3-2) and TRBJ2-5; 12 nucleotides align to TRBD2. The CDR3 consists of 16 residues. The V gene's germline CDR1 is LGHDT and CDR2 YNNKEL (reference sequence). V was pared by 4 bases and J by 1 base, with 4 bases of the junction left unmatched. The CDR3 is CASSPRTSGTQETQYF. The DNA of the CDR3 is TGTGCCAGCAGCCCCCGGACTAGCGGGACCCAAGAGACCCAGTACTTC.

V is TRBV6-5 and J is TRBJ2-7; 7 nucleotides line up with TRBD2. Germline assignment: CDR1 MNHEY and CDR2 SVGAGI. V lost 5 bases and J lost 2; bases outside the gene matches: 9. The CDR3 has 15 amino acids. In DNA form, the CDR3 reads TGTGCCAGCAGTAGATTTAGCGGGCCGACCTACGAGCAGTACTTC. Its protein product is CASSRFSGPTYEQYF.

The table lists this clone with many counts. The chain recombines TRBV4-1 with TRBJ2-7; a possible D gene is TRBD2 (6 bases). V dropped 0 bases and J dropped 3 bases, with 15 bases sitting between them. CDR1 is MGHRA, CDR2 YSYEKL, per germline. CDR3 length: 16 residues. The CDR3 region has the DNA TGCGCCAGCAGCCAAGAGGCGGCGGGAACTATCTACGAGCAGTACTTC. It yields the protein CASSQEAAGTIYEQYF.

This clone was counted once. The chain uses TRBV4-2 and TRBJ1-1; 11 nucleotides match TRBD1. From germline, CDR1 is LGHNA and CDR2 YNFKEQ. Trimming took 3 bases from V and 4 from J; bases not matched to a gene: 13. The CDR3 sequence is 18 residues long. CDR3 bases: TGTGCCAGCAGCCAGACTGTAACGGGACAGGGGGTAAGCACTGAAGCTTTCTTT. Translation: CASSQTVTGQGVSTEAFF.

V gene TRBV27 combines with J gene TRBJ1-4; TRBD1 matches at 8 bases. V shed 3 bases, J shed 6 bases, and the junction held 6 bases outside the gene matches. Germline values: CDR1 MNHEY, CDR2 SMNVEV (reference sequence). The CDR3 is 15 residues long. DNA for the CDR3: TGTGCCAGCAGTTTTTCAAGGACAGGGCATGAAAAACTGTTTTTT. Translated: CASSFSRTGHEKLFF.

V is TRBV10-3 and J is TRBJ1-2; the D gene is possibly TRBD1 (6 bases). The CDR3 spans 15 residues. The germline V gene has CDR1 ENHRY and CDR2 SYGVKD. V dropped 0 bases and J dropped 4 bases, with 12 bases sitting between them. CDR3 protein: CAISESKGQFYGYTF. In DNA, the CDR3 is TGTGCCATCAGTGAGTCGAAAGGACAGTTCTATGGCTACACCTTC.

The genes are TRBV7-9 and TRBJ2-2; 10 positions agree with TRBD1. V shed 4 bases and J 4 bases; nucleotides not matched to a gene: 3. This CDR3 region has 15 residues. Germline-derived CDR1 and CDR2 are SEHNR and FQNEAQ (reference sequence). CDR3 loop: CASSSRDRGTGELFF. The CDR3 DNA follows: TGTGCCAGCAGCTCCCGGGACAGGGGCACCGGGGAGCTGTTTTTT.

This clone was recorded at least ten times. This chain connects TRBV23-1 to TRBJ2-5; 7 bases are shared with TRBD2. TRBV23-1 is marked as an open reading frame, function uncertain. J was trimmed by 8 bases and V by 4 bases; bases with no gene match: 13. This CDR3 is built from 15 residues. CDR3: CASSPQRGGSHTQYF. In DNA, the CDR3 is TGCGCCAGCAGTCCCCAGAGGGGCGGGAGCCATACCCAGTACTTC.

The genes are TRBV11-2 and TRBJ1-1, with D tentatively TRBD1 (5 bases). This CDR3 is built from 15 residues. Per the germline V gene, CDR1 is SGHAT and CDR2 is FQNNGV. V shed 1 base and J shed 0 bases, with 9 bases lying between them. This chain's CDR3 is CASSLGRGLNTEAFF. For the CDR3, the DNA is TGTGCCAGCAGCTTAGGAAGGGGATTGAACACTGAAGCTTTCTTT.

The chain recombines TRBV3-1 (or the pseudogene TRBV3-2) with TRBJ1-3; no firm D call. V was cut by 2 bases and J by 4 bases, with 12 bases left in between. The CDR3 runs to 15 residues. Per germline, CDR1 LGHDT and CDR2 YNNKEL (reference sequence). The CDR3: CASSQIAASGNTIYF. CDR3 DNA: TGTGCCAGCAGCCAAATAGCAGCGTCCGGAAACACCATATATTTT.

This clone was counted between two and nine times. The CDR3 reads CASSPQGAEAFF. CDR3 nucleotide sequence: TGTGCCAGCAGCCCCCAAGGAGCTGAAGCTTTCTTT. The chain links TRBV7-8 to TRBJ1-1; the D is unclear. Looked up from germline, CDR1 is SGHVS and CDR2 is FQNEAQ. V was clipped by 5 bases and J by 6 bases, with 10 bases between them. This CDR3 comprises 12 residues.

The chain joins TRBV10-3 to TRBJ2-3, with 13 nucleotides matching TRBD2. With 5 bases clipped from V and 1 base from J, the junction kept 18 bases outside the gene matches. This CDR3 has 21 amino acids. Per the germline V gene, CDR1 is ENHRY and CDR2 is SYGVKD. The CDR3 DNA is TGTGCCATCAGTCGGTTGCAGCCCCGGACTAGCGGGAGTAGTGGCACAGATACGCAGTATTTT. This translates into CAISRLQPRTSGSSGTDTQYF.

V usage is TRBV28 and J usage is TRBJ1-2; D gene ambiguous. V lost 5 bases and J 8 bases, leaving 9 bases between the germline ends. The CDR3 totals 11 residues. CDR1 is MDHEN, CDR2 SYDVKM, per germline. As DNA, the CDR3 is TGTGCCAGCAGTCGCGTGGTGGGCTACACCTTC. This encodes CASSRVVGYTF.

The V call is TRBV28, the J call TRBJ2-6; TRBD2 aligns across 7 bases. Germline CDR1 is MDHEN and CDR2 is SYDVKM. The length of the CDR3 is 16 residues. The V gene end was trimmed by 8 bases and the J gene end by 1 base; junction bases not matched to a gene: 8. CDR3 residues: CASRGGGLSGANVLTF. In DNA form, the CDR3 reads TGTGCCAGCCGCGGGGGAGGGTTATCTGGGGCCAACGTCCTGACTTTC. Supplemented by reference TRBV28 and TRBJ2-6, the full variable domain reads DVKVTQSSRYLVKRTGEKVFLECVQDMDHENMFWYRQDPGLGLRLIYFSYDVKMKEKGDIPEGYSVSREKKERFSLILESASTNQTSMYLCASRGGGLSGANVLTFGAGSRLTVL.

J is TRBJ1-1 and V is TRBV5-6; D remains ambiguous. The CDR3 covers 13 residues. V lost 4 bases and J lost 4, with 11 bases in between. CDR1 and CDR2 (germline): SGHDT, YYEEEE. In DNA form, the CDR3 reads TGTGCCAGCAGCGAAGGGAGTTTCACTGAAGCTTTCTTT. Translated: CASSEGSFTEAFF.

In this sample, this clone turned up a few times. The CDR3 DNA sequence: TGTGCCAGTAGTACCGGACAGGGGATTGGAAACACCATATATTTT. Translating gives CASSTGQGIGNTIYF. V is TRBV19 and J is TRBJ1-3; 9 bases align to TRBD1. Germline V lookup: CDR1 LNHDA, CDR2 SQIVND (reference sequence). The J segment lost 3 bases and the V segment lost 4 bases, leaving 4 bases of the junction unmatched. The CDR3 sequence is 15 residues long.

The chain employs TRBV30 and TRBJ1-6, with a possible D match to TRBD1 (5 bases). The CDR3 loop spans 14 amino acids. V was pared by 4 bases and J by 12 bases, with 19 bases between. Germline lookup yields CDR1 GTSNPN and CDR2 SVGIG (reference sequence). For the CDR3, the DNA is TGTGCCTGGACCCAGGGAACCGGGCCCAAACCCCTCCACTTT. Translating it yields CAWTQGTGPKPLHF.

In DNA form, the CDR3 reads TGTGCCAGCAGCTTCGACAGGGTCGGGCAGCCCCAGCATTTT. Protein: CASSFDRVGQPQHF. The gene calls are TRBV7-2 and TRBJ1-5; 7 nucleotides line up with TRBD1. In germline, CDR1 is SGHTA, CDR2 FQGNSA. CDR3 length equals 14 residues. V trimming: 3 bases; J trimming: 7 bases; junction bases outside the gene matches: 6.

The chain joins TRBV19 to TRBJ1-5; D might be TRBD1 (5 bases). This CDR3 region has 18 residues. Trimming took off 0 bases at V and 0 bases at J, with 15 bases between the two ends. The germline V gene has CDR1 LNHDA and CDR2 SQIVND (reference sequence). CDR3 in amino acids: CASSIEAPEGDSNQPQHF. CDR3 nucleotides: TGTGCCAGTAGTATAGAAGCCCCCGAAGGGGATAGCAATCAGCCCCAGCATTTT.

The chain carries TRBV11-2 and TRBJ1-1; 8 bases match TRBD1. V was pared by 2 bases and J by 5 bases, with 4 bases of the junction left unmatched. The CDR3 is 14 amino acids. The germline CDR1 and CDR2 sequences are SGHAT and FQNNGV. CDR3 sequence (DNA): TGTGCCAGCAGCTTAACCAGACAGGGGACTGAAGCTTTCTTT. This codes for CASSLTRQGTEAFF.

The chain has TRBV10-3 and TRBJ1-1, with D uncertain. The CDR3 has 11 amino acids. Germline V CDR1 and CDR2: ENHRY, SYGVKD. V gave up 4 bases and J gave up 5 bases, with 5 bases separating them. CDR3 coding DNA: TGTGCCATCAGTGCGGGTACTGAAGCTTTCTTT. Translating it yields CAISAGTEAFF.

The V and J genes are TRBV10-3 and TRBJ2-3; 7 nucleotides agree with TRBD1. Germline V lookup: CDR1 ENHRY, CDR2 SYGVKD. CDR3 length: 16 amino acids. J was trimmed by 1 base and V by 4 bases; bases with no gene match: 8. CDR3 sequence reads: CAISVAGTGGTDTQYF. The CDR3 DNA reads TGTGCCATCAGTGTTGCAGGTACAGGGGGCACAGATACGCAGTATTTT.

The gene calls are TRBV5-1 and TRBJ2-2, with TRBD2 matching 7 bases. In germline, CDR1 is SGHRS, CDR2 YFSETQ. The J segment lost 0 bases and the V segment lost 7 bases, leaving 6 bases of the junction unmatched. The CDR3 extends over 15 amino acids. The CDR3 DNA follows: TGCGCCAGCCTATCCGGGACTACGAACACCGGGGAGCTGTTTTTT. It encodes CASLSGTTNTGELFF. The full variable domain, with the rest looked up from reference TRBV5-1 and TRBJ2-2, is KAGVTQTPRYLIKTRGQQVTLSCSPISGHRSVSWYQQTPGQGLQFLFEYFSETQRNKGNFPGRFSGRQFSNSRSEMNVSTLELGDSALYLCASLSGTTNTGELFFGEGSRLTVL.

V usage is TRBV9 and J usage is TRBJ1-3; 7 bases are shared with TRBD1. Losses at the gene ends were 0 bases for V and 0 bases for J; bases not matched to a gene: 6. Per germline, CDR1 SGDLS and CDR2 YYNGEE. The CDR3 has 17 amino acids. CDR3 sequence reads: CASSVDPTGRSGNTIYF. CDR3 in DNA: TGTGCCAGCAGCGTAGACCCGACAGGGCGCTCTGGAAACACCATATATTTT.